This TCR beta chain appears in the sequencing data of a study of Ad26.COV2.S vaccination and SARS-CoV-2 variants. Study-level background: Dosing was one shot or two shots 56 days apart.

Treatment defined: roughly 19 received Ad26.COV2.S at low or high dose, single or two shots; about five received placebo; per-sample allocation not given. Samples were taken on day 63 after the first vaccine or placebo injection. Donor was an adult aged 18-55 years in Boston. Its platform was an Ad26 vector, and its expressed antigen was Wuhan-strain SARS-CoV-2 spike. Profiled with immunoSEQ multiplex PCR; TCRdb holds only in-frame clones, not every one. The repertoire consists of a few hundred thousand clones, with less than 95% occurring once and the leading ten covering 4.3%. Germline CDR1 is SGHNT and CDR2 is YYREEE (reference sequence). The CDR3 sequence is 14 residues long. Trimming shortened V by 4 bases and J by 4 bases, and 13 bases separated the two germline ends.

V gene TRBV5-4 combines with J gene TRBJ2-3; possibly TRBD1 or TRBD2 for D (5 bases each). This receptor was obtained from a person between 18 and 59 years old who received the Ad26.COV2.S COVID-19 vaccine or a placebo. Sequenced here: peripheral blood, sampled in a trial of Ad26.COV2.S vaccine versus placebo. CDR3 protein: CASSEGLRADTQYF. CDR3 in DNA: TGTGCCAGCAGCGAGGGGCTTAGGGCAGATACGCAGTATTTT. Full variable domain (outside the CDR3, taken from reference TRBV5-4 and TRBJ2-3): ETGVTQSPTHLIKTRGQQVTLRCSSQSGHNTVSWYQQALGQGPQFIFQYYREEENGRGNFPPRFSGLQFPNYSSELNVNALELDDSALYLCASSEGLRADTQYFGPGTRLTVL.